What follows are 16 T cell receptor beta chains derived from one specimen sequenced in a study of PD-1 blockade in classical Hodgkin lymphoma. In every patient, relapse followed autologous stem cell transplantation, while exposure to brentuximab vedotin differed. The data were produced by immunoSEQ multiplex PCR, yet TCRdb's version contains in-frame clones alone and is incomplete. The sample lists 95,000 to 120,000 clones, roughly nine tenths occurring once. The sequencing here drew on peripheral blood mononuclear cells (PBMCs), taken before the second cycle of nivolumab. The receptor source for this set is a human donor with classical Hodgkin lymphoma.

This clone was observed once. The J gene is TRBJ2-7, the V gene TRBV30, with 7 positions matching TRBD1. The J segment lost 0 bases and the V segment lost 4 bases, leaving 3 bases of the junction unmatched. This CDR3 contains 13 residues. CDR1 is GTSNPN, CDR2 SVGIG, per germline (reference sequence). The CDR3 here is CAWKRGLSYEQYF. CDR3 bases: TGTGCCTGGAAAAGGGGGCTCTCCTACGAGCAGTACTTC.

V and J are TRBV11-2 and TRBJ1-4, with D possibly TRBD1 on 6 matching bases. Germline loops: CDR1 SGHAT, CDR2 FQNNGV. The CDR3 has 14 residues. V lost 4 bases, J lost 5 bases, and 11 bases lay in between. The DNA of the CDR3 is TGTGCCAGCAGCTCAGACAGGAGGAATGAAAAACTGTTTTTT. It yields the protein CASSSDRRNEKLFF.

The rearrangement uses TRBV6-1 and TRBJ1-4; no reliable D call. Germline CDR1 MNHNS, CDR2 SASEGT. This CDR3 comprises 16 residues. Trimming shortened V by 2 bases and J by 4 bases, and 14 bases separated the two germline ends. The CDR3 loop reads CASSETLGGFNEKLFF. CDR3 bases: TGTGCCAGCAGTGAAACTTTAGGAGGGTTTAATGAAAAACTGTTTTTT.

V usage is TRBV5-6 and J usage is TRBJ2-7, with TRBD1 as a possible D gene (6 bases). V was cut by 0 bases and J by 2 bases, with 9 bases left in between. Germline loops: CDR1 SGHDT, CDR2 YYEEEE. This CDR3 contains 14 residues. The CDR3 coding sequence is TGTGCCAGCAGCTTGGGACAGGTGACCTACGAGCAGTACTTC. This sequence encodes CASSLGQVTYEQYF.

The chain couples TRBV7-2 to TRBJ2-7; TRBD1 matches 7 bases. CDR1 is SGHTA, CDR2 FQGNSA, per germline. After removal of 6 bases from V and 0 bases from J, the junction contained 8 bases not matched to a gene. The CDR3 covers 15 residues. The CDR3 nucleotides are TGTGCCAGCAGGGGGACAGAGACGAGCTCCTACGAGCAGTACTTC. This sequence encodes CASRGTETSSYEQYF.

CDR3 in amino acids: CAWSRGPSGNTIYF. CDR3 bases: TGTGCCTGGAGCAGGGGACCCTCTGGAAACACCATATATTTT. The chain carries TRBV30 and TRBJ1-3; maybe TRBD1 (6 bases). CDR1 and CDR2 from the germline V gene are GTSNPN and SVGIG (reference sequence). The CDR3 contains 14 residues. The V gene lost 3 bases and the J gene lost 0 bases, with 9 bases spanning the gap.

CDR3 DNA sequence: TGTGCCAGCAGTTCGAGGGGTCTAGCGGGAGGATCCTACGAGCAGTACTTC. As protein: CASSSRGLAGGSYEQYF. This chain links TRBV27 with TRBJ2-7, with 11 bases identical to TRBD2. J lost 1 base, V lost 4 bases, and 9 bases had no gene match. The CDR3 contains 17 residues. Germline V gene lookup returns CDR1 MNHEY and CDR2 SMNVEV (reference sequence).

V gene TRBV19 combines with J gene TRBJ1-6; 10 bases map to TRBD1. The ends lost 7 bases at V and 4 bases at J; junction bases unmatched: 7. The CDR3 sequence is 16 residues long. CDR1 is LNHDA and CDR2 is SQIVND in the germline V gene (reference sequence). The CDR3 spells CASTIPGQGYNSPLHF. The CDR3 DNA is TGTGCCAGTACCATCCCGGGACAGGGGTATAATTCACCCCTCCACTTT. The complete variable domain, with remaining parts taken from reference TRBV19 and TRBJ1-6, reads DGGITQSPKYLFRKEGQNVTLSCEQNLNHDAMYWYRQDPGQGLRLIYYSQIVNDFQKGDIAEGYSVSREKKESFPLTVTSAQKNPTAFYLCASTIPGQGYNSPLHFGNGTRLTVT.

This sequence joins TRBV7-2 and TRBJ1-2; D is unclear. This CDR3 is 15 amino acids long. Germline loops: CDR1 SGHTA, CDR2 FQGNSA. Trimming cost V 1 base and J 6 bases, with 15 bases left between them. DNA for the CDR3: TGTGCCAGCAGCTTAGAAAGCGTGGTCCTCCATGGCTACACCTTC. Encoded protein: CASSLESVVLHGYTF.

The chain joins TRBV11-2 to TRBJ2-2, with a weak D call TRBD1 (6 bases). Looked up from germline, CDR1 is SGHAT and CDR2 is FQNNGV. There are 14 residues in the CDR3. V lost 6 bases and J lost 6, with 14 bases in between. CDR3 protein: CASSYTGRAGELFF. The CDR3 DNA is TGTGCCAGCAGTTATACAGGGAGAGCCGGGGAGCTGTTTTTT. Based on the CDR3 plus reference TRBV11-2 and TRBJ2-2, the full variable domain is EAGVAQSPRYKIIEKRQSVAFWCNPISGHATLYWYQQILGQGPKLLIQFQNNGVVDDSQLPKDRFSAERLKGVDSTLKIQPAKLEDSAVYLCASSYTGRAGELFFGEGSRLTVL.

The gene calls are TRBV11-2 and TRBJ1-2; D uncertain. Germline lookup yields CDR1 SGHAT and CDR2 FQNNGV. This CDR3 comprises 15 residues. V lost 0 bases to trimming and J lost 1 base, with 9 bases between them. This chain's CDR3 is CASSLDTIRNYGYTF. The CDR3 DNA reads as TGTGCCAGCAGCTTAGACACAATCCGTAACTATGGCTACACCTTC.

Details on this clone: This sample also contains other DNA sequences that code for the same CDR3. This chain links TRBV4-1 with TRBJ1-1; 7 bases line up with TRBD1. In germline, CDR1 is MGHRA, CDR2 YSYEKL. The CDR3 covers 16 residues. V dropped 0 bases and J dropped 5; count of bases not matched to a gene: 9. The CDR3 loop is CASSQDNRGRGTEAFF. The DNA of the CDR3 is TGCGCCAGCAGCCAAGATAACAGGGGACGAGGGACTGAAGCTTTCTTT.

The chain is built from TRBV4-2 and TRBJ2-4; D not resolved. Germline V lookup: CDR1 LGHNA, CDR2 YNFKEQ. Trimming removed 0 bases from V and 0 bases from J, with 9 bases in between. This CDR3 has 16 residues. The chain's CDR3 is CASSQDNFLAKNIQYF. CDR3 bases: TGTGCCAGCAGCCAAGATAATTTCCTAGCCAAAAACATTCAGTACTTC.

The chain joins TRBV7-2 to TRBJ2-1; no firm D call. The V gene's germline CDR1 is SGHTA and CDR2 FQGNSA. V lost 0 bases and J lost 9, with 6 bases in between. This CDR3 has 12 amino acids. This CDR3 is CASSLASSEQFF. The CDR3 coding sequence is TGTGCCAGCAGCTTAGCTAGCAGTGAGCAGTTCTTC.

The chain is built from TRBV5-8 and TRBJ2-3; 10 bases match TRBD2. Germline-derived CDR1 and CDR2 are SGHTS and YDEGEE. V was pared by 3 bases and J by 4 bases, with 5 bases of the junction left unmatched. The CDR3 spans 15 residues. The CDR3 bases are TGTGCCAGCAGCTCAGGGACTAGCGAGGCAGATACGCAGTATTTT. Translating it yields CASSSGTSEADTQYF.

This chain joins TRBV28 and TRBJ1-4; D possibly corresponds to TRBD1 (6 bases). Per germline, CDR1 MDHEN and CDR2 SYDVKM. The V end lost 6 bases, the J end lost 0 bases, and 11 bases lay between the germline ends. The CDR3 is made up of 15 amino acids. The CDR3 region has the DNA TGTGCCAGCAGCACTCCAGGGGCAACTAATGAAAAACTGTTTTTT. It encodes CASSTPGATNEKLFF. Together with reference TRBV28 and TRBJ1-4, the CDR3 gives the full variable domain: DVKVTQSSRYLVKRTGEKVFLECVQDMDHENMFWYRQDPGLGLRLIYFSYDVKMKEKGDIPEGYSVSREKKERFSLILESASTNQTSMYLCASSTPGATNEKLFFGSGTQLSVL.